This is a list of T cell receptor beta chains from one sample in a study of blood T cell repertoires in COVID-19. Only in-frame clones appear in the TCRdb table, and some are missing; sequencing was by immunoSEQ multiplex PCR. Among fewer than 650,000 clones, roughly nine tenths were seen once, and the ten largest hold less than 9%. The sequencing sample was made of peripheral blood. The receptors derive from a woman between 45 and 65 years old with COVID-19, enrolled during active disease. CDR3s include the opening cysteine and the closing phenylalanine or tryptophan. A D gene is named only where the DNA matches it firmly. Clone size is stated in some rows and not others, as once, few, many or a class when expanded.

d_call	clone_size	v_call	j_call	cdr3_nt	cdr3_aa
NA	NA	TRBV5-6	TRBJ2-7	TGTGCCAGCAGCTTGATCCAATACGAGCAGTACTTC	CASSLIQYEQYF
NA	NA	TRBV10-3	TRBJ2-7	TGTGCCTCCCTTGACATGGGCGAGCAGTACTTC	CASLDMGEQYF
NA	NA	TRBV11-1	TRBJ2-3	TGTGCCAGCAGCCAATCTAGGAATACGCAGTATTTT	CASSQSRNTQYF
TRBD1	NA	TRBV2	TRBJ1-1	TGTGCCAGCAGTGCCGTAGGACAGGGGGGGACTGAAGCTTTCTTT	CASSAVGQGGTEAFF
NA	NA	TRBV14	TRBJ2-1	TGTGCCAGCAGCCGACAGTACAATGAGCAGTTCTTC	CASSRQYNEQFF
TRBD1	few	TRBV5-6	TRBJ1-5	TGTGCCAGCAGCCCTGCCCGACAGGGAAGTCAGCCCCAGCATTTT	CASSPARQGSQPQHF
TRBD1	NA	TRBV19	TRBJ2-2	TGTGCCAGTAGCCACTACCCGGGACAGGGAAGGACCGGGGAGCTGTTTTTT	CASSHYPGQGRTGELFF
NA	NA	TRBV10-1	TRBJ1-2	TGCGCCAGCAGTGAGTCGCGAGAAAACTATGGCTACACCTTC	CASSESRENYGYTF
TRBD2	NA	TRBV12-3/TRBV12-4	TRBJ2-7	TGTGCCAGCACAATTGGGGGGGGCTACGAGCAGTACTTC	CASTIGGGYEQYF
TRBD1	NA	TRBV7-7	TRBJ2-7	TGTGCCAGCAGCCACGACAGGGGGTCCTACGAGCAGTACTTC	CASSHDRGSYEQYF
NA	NA	TRBV28	TRBJ1-2	TGTGCCAGCAGTTTCGGGGGTATGTATGGCTACACCTTC	CASSFGGMYGYTF
NA	NA	TRBV19	TRBJ2-5	TGTGCCAGTAGTAATTTGGGTCAACAGTACCAAGAGACCCAGTACTTC	CASSNLGQQYQETQYF
NA	NA	TRBV6-1	TRBJ2-6	TGTGCCAGCAGTGATAGCTGGCCGAGCTCTGGGGCCAACGTCCTGACTTTC	CASSDSWPSSGANVLTF
TRBD2	NA	TRBV6-5	TRBJ2-7	TGTGCCAGCAGTTCTCGTCGACTAGCGGGGAGCTACGAGCAGTACTTC	CASSSRRLAGSYEQYF
TRBD1	once	TRBV7-9	TRBJ2-2	TGTGCCAGCAGCTTATATACAGGGGCCGGGGAGCTGTTTTTT	CASSLYTGAGELFF
NA	NA	TRBV3-1/TRBV3-2	TRBJ1-1	TGTGCCAGCAGCCAAGATAGCCGGCTTGAAGCTTTCTTT	CASSQDSRLEAFF